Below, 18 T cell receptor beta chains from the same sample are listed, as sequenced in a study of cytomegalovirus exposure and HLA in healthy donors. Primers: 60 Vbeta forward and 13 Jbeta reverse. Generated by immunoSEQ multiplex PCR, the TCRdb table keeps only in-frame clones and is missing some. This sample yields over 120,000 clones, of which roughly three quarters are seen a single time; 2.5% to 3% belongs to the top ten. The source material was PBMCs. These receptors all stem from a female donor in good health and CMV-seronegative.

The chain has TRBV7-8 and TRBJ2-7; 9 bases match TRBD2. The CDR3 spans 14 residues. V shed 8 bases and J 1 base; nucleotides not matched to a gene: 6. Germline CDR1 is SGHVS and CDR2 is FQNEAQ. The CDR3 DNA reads TGTGCCAGCTCGGCTAGCGGGGAGTCCTACGAGCAGTACTTC. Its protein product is CASSASGESYEQYF.

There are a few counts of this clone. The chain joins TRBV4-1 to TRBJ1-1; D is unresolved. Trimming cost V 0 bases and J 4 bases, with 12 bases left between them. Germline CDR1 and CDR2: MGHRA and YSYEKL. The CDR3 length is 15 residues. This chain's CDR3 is CASSQDLVGITEAFF. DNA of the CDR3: TGCGCCAGCAGCCAAGATCTAGTGGGTATCACTGAAGCTTTCTTT.

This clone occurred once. For the CDR3, the DNA is TGCGCCAGCAGCTCGAAGACTAGCGGGGGCTTTTACAATGAGCAGTTCTTC. Protein: CASSSKTSGGFYNEQFF. The gene calls are TRBV5-1 and TRBJ2-1, with TRBD2 matching over 12 bases. The trim removed 3 bases at V and 4 bases at J, leaving 8 bases unmatched. The CDR3 is 17 amino acids. Germline CDR1 and CDR2: SGHRS and YFSETQ.

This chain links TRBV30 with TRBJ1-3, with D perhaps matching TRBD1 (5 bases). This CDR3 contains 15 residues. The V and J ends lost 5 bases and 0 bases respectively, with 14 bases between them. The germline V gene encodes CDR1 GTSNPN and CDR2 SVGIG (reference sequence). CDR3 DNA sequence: TGTGCCTGGTCGAAGGGACTGGCCTCTGGAAACACCATATATTTT. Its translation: CAWSKGLASGNTIYF.

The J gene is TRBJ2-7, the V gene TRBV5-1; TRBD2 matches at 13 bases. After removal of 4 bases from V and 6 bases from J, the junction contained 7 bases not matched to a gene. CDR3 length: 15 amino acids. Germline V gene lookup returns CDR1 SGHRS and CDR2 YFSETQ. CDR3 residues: CASSRDGLAGVEQYF. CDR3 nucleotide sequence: TGCGCCAGCAGCAGGGATGGACTAGCGGGAGTCGAGCAGTACTTC.

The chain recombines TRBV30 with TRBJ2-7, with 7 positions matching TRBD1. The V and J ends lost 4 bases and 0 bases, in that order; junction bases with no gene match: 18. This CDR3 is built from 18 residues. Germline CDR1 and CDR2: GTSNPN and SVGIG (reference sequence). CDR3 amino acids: CAWNQMGTGTALSYEQYF. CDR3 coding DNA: TGTGCCTGGAACCAAATGGGGACCGGGACAGCTCTCTCCTACGAGCAGTACTTC.

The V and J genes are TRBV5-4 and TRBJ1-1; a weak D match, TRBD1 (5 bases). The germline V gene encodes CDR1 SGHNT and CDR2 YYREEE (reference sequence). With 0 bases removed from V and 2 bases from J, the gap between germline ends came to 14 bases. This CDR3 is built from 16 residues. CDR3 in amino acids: CASSLAVGGGNTEAFF. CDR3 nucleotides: TGTGCCAGCAGCTTGGCGGTGGGGGGTGGAAACACTGAAGCTTTCTTT. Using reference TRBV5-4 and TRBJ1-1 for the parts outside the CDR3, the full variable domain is ETGVTQSPTHLIKTRGQQVTLRCSSQSGHNTVSWYQQALGQGPQFIFQYYREEENGRGNFPPRFSGLQFPNYSSELNVNALELDDSALYLCASSLAVGGGNTEAFFGQGTRLTVV.

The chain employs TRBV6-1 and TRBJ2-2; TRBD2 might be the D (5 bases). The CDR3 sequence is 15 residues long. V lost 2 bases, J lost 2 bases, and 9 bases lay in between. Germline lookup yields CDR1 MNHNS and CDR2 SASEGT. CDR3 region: CASSEQPGNTGELFF. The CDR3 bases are TGTGCCAGCAGTGAACAGCCGGGAAACACCGGGGAGCTGTTTTTT.

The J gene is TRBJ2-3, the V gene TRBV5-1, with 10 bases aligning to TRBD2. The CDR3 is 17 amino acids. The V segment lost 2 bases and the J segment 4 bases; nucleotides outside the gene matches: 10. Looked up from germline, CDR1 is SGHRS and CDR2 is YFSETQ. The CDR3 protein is CASSFGLAVAGSDTQYF. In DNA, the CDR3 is TGCGCCAGCAGCTTCGGACTAGCGGTCGCGGGGTCAGATACGCAGTATTTT.

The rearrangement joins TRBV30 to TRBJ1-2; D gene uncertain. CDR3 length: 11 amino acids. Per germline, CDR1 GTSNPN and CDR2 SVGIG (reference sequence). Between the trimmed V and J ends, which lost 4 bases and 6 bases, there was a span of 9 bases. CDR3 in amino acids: CAWTGFDGYTF. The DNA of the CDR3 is TGTGCCTGGACCGGGTTCGATGGCTACACCTTC.

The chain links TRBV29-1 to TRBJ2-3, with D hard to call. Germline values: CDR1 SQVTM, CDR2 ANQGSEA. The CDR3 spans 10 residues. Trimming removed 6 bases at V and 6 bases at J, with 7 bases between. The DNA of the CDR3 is TGCAGCGTGCTCAGGGATACGCAGTATTTT. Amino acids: CSVLRDTQYF.

The chain's CDR3 is CASSQGQGACGYTF. As DNA, the CDR3 is TGTGCCAGCAGTCAGGGACAGGGGGCTTGTGGCTACACCTTC. J is TRBJ1-2 and V is TRBV6-5; 12 bases match TRBD1. The germline V gene has CDR1 MNHEY and CDR2 SVGAGI. There are 14 residues in the CDR3. The V segment lost 5 bases and the J segment 7 bases; nucleotides outside the gene matches: 5.

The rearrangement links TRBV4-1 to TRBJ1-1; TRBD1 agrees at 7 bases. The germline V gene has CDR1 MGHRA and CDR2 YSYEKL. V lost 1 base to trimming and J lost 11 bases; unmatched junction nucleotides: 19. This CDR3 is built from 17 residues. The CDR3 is CASSQGQGVGEPLGAFF. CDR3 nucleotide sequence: TGCGCCAGCAGCCAAGGACAGGGAGTGGGTGAACCCTTAGGCGCTTTCTTT.

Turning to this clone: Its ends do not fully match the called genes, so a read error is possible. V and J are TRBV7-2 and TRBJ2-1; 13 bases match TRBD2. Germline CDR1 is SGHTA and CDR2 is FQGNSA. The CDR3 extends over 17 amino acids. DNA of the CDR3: TGTGCCAGCAGCTTAGGCGTAACTAGCGGGGGGGCCGGAGAGCAGCTCTTC. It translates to CASSLGVTSGGAGEQLF. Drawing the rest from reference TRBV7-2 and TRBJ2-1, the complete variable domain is GAGVSQSPSNKVTEKGKDVELRCDPISGHTALYWYRQSLGQGLEFLIYFQGNSAPDKSGLPSDRFSAERTGGSVSTLTIQRTQQEDSAVYLCASSLGVTSGGAGEQLFGPGTRLTVL.

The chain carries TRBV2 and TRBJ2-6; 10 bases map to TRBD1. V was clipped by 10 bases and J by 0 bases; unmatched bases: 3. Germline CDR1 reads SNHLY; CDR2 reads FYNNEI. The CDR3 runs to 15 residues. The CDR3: CATGQGDSGANVLTF. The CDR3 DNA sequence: TGTGCCACCGGACAGGGGGACTCTGGGGCCAACGTCCTGACTTTC. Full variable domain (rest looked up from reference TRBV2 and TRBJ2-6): EPEVTQTPSHQVTQMGQEVILRCVPISNHLYFYWYRQILGQKVEFLVSFYNNEISEKSEIFDDQFSVERPDGSNFTLKIRSTKLEDSAMYFCATGQGDSGANVLTFGAGSRLTVL.

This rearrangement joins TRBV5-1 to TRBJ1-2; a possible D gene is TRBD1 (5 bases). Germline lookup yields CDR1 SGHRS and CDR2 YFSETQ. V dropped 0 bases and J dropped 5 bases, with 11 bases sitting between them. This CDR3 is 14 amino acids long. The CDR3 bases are TGCGCCAGCAGCTTGGGACAGTTCGGGTATGGCTACACCTTC. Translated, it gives CASSLGQFGYGYTF.

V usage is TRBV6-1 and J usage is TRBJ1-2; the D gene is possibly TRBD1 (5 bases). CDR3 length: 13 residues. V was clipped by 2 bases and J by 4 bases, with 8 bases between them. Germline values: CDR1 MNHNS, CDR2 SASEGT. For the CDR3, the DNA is TGTGCCAGCAGTGAAAGAAGGGGCTATGGCTACACCTTC. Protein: CASSERRGYGYTF.

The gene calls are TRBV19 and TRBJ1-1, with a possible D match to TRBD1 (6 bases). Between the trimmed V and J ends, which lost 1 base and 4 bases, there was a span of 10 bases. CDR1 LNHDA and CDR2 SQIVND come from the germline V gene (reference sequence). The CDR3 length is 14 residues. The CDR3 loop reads CASSIGGRGTEAFF. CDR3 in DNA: TGTGCCAGTAGTATAGGGGGGCGAGGCACTGAAGCTTTCTTT.